The 30 T cell receptor beta chains listed next were all sequenced from one sample in a study of OX40 agonist ivuxolimab in advanced cancers. Assay used: immunoSEQ multiplex PCR; TCRdb lists only in-frame clones, some missing. This table holds fewer than 25,000 clones, approximately 84% found once. Here the sequenced sample was CD4+ or CD8+ T cells sorted from blood, taken in a trial of the OX40 agonist ivuxolimab. The receptors were sampled from an adult with an advanced solid tumor such as melanoma, head and neck, liver or kidney cancer.

CDR3 in DNA: TGTGCCAGCAGTAACCGGGACAGATCCTACGAGCAGTACTTC. It codes for CASSNRDRSYEQYF. This sequence joins TRBV6-5 and TRBJ2-7; 7 bases align to TRBD1. The CDR3 runs 14 residues. CDR1 and CDR2 from the germline V gene are MNHEY and SVGAGI. V lost 5 bases, J lost 1 base, and 5 bases stayed unmatched.

The chain recombines TRBV28 with TRBJ2-7, with no clear D. The CDR3 runs to 13 residues. The germline V gene encodes CDR1 MDHEN and CDR2 SYDVKM. Trimming stripped 3 bases from V and 5 bases from J, with 11 bases between. CDR3 DNA: TGTGCCAGCAGTTTTAGCAGGTTACACGAGCAGTACTTC. Its protein product is CASSFSRLHEQYF.

The chain uses TRBV5-1 and TRBJ1-1; D uncertain. Germline-derived CDR1 and CDR2 are SGHRS and YFSETQ. The CDR3 has 13 amino acids. Trimming removed 8 bases at V and 5 bases at J, with 16 bases between. Here the CDR3 DNA reads TGCGCCAGTTCATTCGGGTCGGAAACTGAAGCTTTCTTT. This gives the protein CASSFGSETEAFF.

CDR3 sequence reads: CAISDPTGGNEQFF. The CDR3 DNA reads as TGTGCCATCAGTGACCCGACAGGGGGCAATGAGCAGTTCTTC. The chain carries TRBV10-3 and TRBJ2-1; TRBD1 agrees at 9 bases. The CDR3 contains 14 residues. Germline values: CDR1 ENHRY, CDR2 SYGVKD. Unmatched junction bases numbered 3, after V lost 3 bases and J lost 6 bases.

This clone was picked up a small number of times. The rearrangement uses TRBV30 and TRBJ1-5; TRBD1 might be the D (5 bases). Per germline, CDR1 GTSNPN and CDR2 SVGIG (reference sequence). V was clipped by 3 bases and J by 5 bases, with 14 bases between them. This CDR3 has 14 residues. The CDR3 region is CAWSPMAGHQPQHF. CDR3 coding DNA: TGTGCCTGGAGCCCCATGGCAGGGCATCAGCCCCAGCATTTT.

This chain links TRBV9 with TRBJ2-7; 8 positions match TRBD2. The CDR3 sequence is 15 residues long. Germline CDR1 reads SGDLS; CDR2 reads YYNGEE. V shed 4 bases and J 3 bases; nucleotides not matched to a gene: 9. DNA of the CDR3: TGTGCCAGCAGCCCCGGGGGGGGTTTAAACTACGAGCAGTACTTC. This codes for CASSPGGGLNYEQYF.

The rearrangement uses TRBV12-5 and TRBJ1-3; D is undetermined. Germline V gene sequence: CDR1 LGHNT, CDR2 FRNRAP. Trimming took off 8 bases at V and 3 bases at J, with 11 bases between the two ends. The CDR3 is 13 amino acids. CDR3 DNA sequence: TGTGCTAGTCGAGAAGGGAATGGAAACACCATATATTTT. Translation: CASREGNGNTIYF.

This chain connects TRBV19 to TRBJ2-1; unclear D gene. V was trimmed by 3 bases and J by 0 bases, leaving 9 bases between them. The germline V gene has CDR1 LNHDA and CDR2 SQIVND (reference sequence). The CDR3 has 15 amino acids. CDR3: CASSMGSSSYNEQFF. DNA for the CDR3: TGTGCCAGTAGTATGGGGTCTAGCTCCTACAATGAGCAGTTCTTC.

V usage is TRBV10-3 and J usage is TRBJ2-7; D possibly uses TRBD1 or TRBD2 (6 bases each). This CDR3 spans 13 amino acids. Germline CDR1 is ENHRY and CDR2 is SYGVKD. V was shortened by 3 bases and J by 7 bases, with 13 bases between the two germline ends. For the CDR3, the DNA is TGTGCCATCAGTGATATGGGGGCGGGGGAGCAGTACTTC. Translated, it gives CAISDMGAGEQYF.

The chain is built from TRBV25-1 and TRBJ1-5; possible D gene TRBD1, 5 bases. The CDR3 length is 15 residues. V dropped 2 bases and J dropped 4 bases, with 12 bases sitting between them. Germline loops: CDR1 MGHDK, CDR2 SYGVNS. Written as DNA, the CDR3 is TGTGCCAGCAGTGAAGCGGGGTGGGGGAATCAGCCCCAGCATTTT. Translating it yields CASSEAGWGNQPQHF. The variable domain in full, with the rest retrieved from reference TRBV25-1 and TRBJ1-5, is EADIYQTPRYLVIGTGKKITLECSQTMGHDKMYWYQQDPGMELHLIHYSYGVNSTEKGDLSSESTVSRIRTEHFPLTLESARPSHTSQYLCASSEAGWGNQPQHFGDGTRLSIL.

The gene calls are TRBV29-1 and TRBJ2-2; TRBD1 matches at 11 bases. The CDR3 runs to 14 residues. Germline CDR1 SQVTM, CDR2 ANQGSEA. J lost 5 bases, V lost 4 bases, and 3 bases had no gene match. The CDR3 nucleotides are TGCAGCGTTGTAGGGACAGGGGGGACCGGGGAGCTGTTTTTT. Protein product: CSVVGTGGTGELFF.

The chain employs TRBV30 and TRBJ1-3; 7 bases match TRBD1. Per germline, CDR1 GTSNPN and CDR2 SVGIG (reference sequence). The CDR3 extends over 15 amino acids. V shed 0 bases and J 0 bases; nucleotides not matched to a gene: 2. In nucleotides, the CDR3 is TGTGCCTGGAGTGTACAGGGGTTCTCTGGAAACACCATATATTTT. The encoded protein is CAWSVQGFSGNTIYF.

A note on this clone: A much larger clone lies one base from this, so it may be a read error. V is TRBV4-3 and J is TRBJ1-1; maybe TRBD1 (5 bases). In germline, CDR1 is LGHNA, CDR2 YSLEER. The CDR3 is 12 amino acids. The CDR3 DNA reads as TGCGCCAGCCAGGGATTCGGCACTGAAACTTTCTTT. It yields the protein CASQGFGTETFF.

This chain joins TRBV27 and TRBJ2-1, with 7 bases that match TRBD1. CDR1 MNHEY and CDR2 SMNVEV come from the germline V gene (reference sequence). V shed 7 bases and J 0 bases; nucleotides not matched to a gene: 9. The CDR3 length is 16 residues. This CDR3 is CASTPLDRSSYNEQFF. CDR3 coding DNA: TGTGCCAGCACACCGCTGGACAGGAGCTCCTACAATGAGCAGTTCTTC.

This sequence joins TRBV7-9 and TRBJ2-7; 13 bases map to TRBD2. Germline V gene lookup returns CDR1 SEHNR and CDR2 FQNEAQ (reference sequence). V shed 5 bases and J 3 bases; nucleotides not matched to a gene: 10. CDR3 length: 17 residues. CDR3 amino acids: CASSRGTSGAIFYEQYF. CDR3 DNA sequence: TGTGCCAGCAGCAGGGGGACTAGCGGGGCCATCTTCTACGAGCAGTACTTC.

The gene calls are TRBV4-2 and TRBJ1-3; the D gene is possibly TRBD1 (6 bases). The CDR3 consists of 18 residues. Trimming pared 0 bases from V and 0 bases from J, leaving 15 bases between. Germline CDR1 and CDR2: LGHNA and YNFKEQ. The CDR3 DNA follows: TGTGCCAGCAGCCAAGAGCCTGAGGACAGCTACTCTGGAAACACCATATATTTT. Translation: CASSQEPEDSYSGNTIYF.

V is TRBV6-5 and J is TRBJ1-5; TRBD1 agrees at 8 bases. CDR1 and CDR2 from the germline V gene are MNHEY and SVGAGI. The ends lost 0 bases at V and 12 bases at J; junction bases unmatched: 4. CDR3 size: 13 residues. This CDR3 is CASSYSNTGGQHF. The DNA for the CDR3 is TGTGCCAGCAGTTACTCGAACACAGGGGGCCAGCATTTT.

This clone was seen a single time. The chain combines TRBV4-1 with TRBJ2-7; D ambiguous. Trimming removed 7 bases from V and 2 bases from J, with 15 bases in between. The CDR3 runs 14 residues. Per germline, CDR1 MGHRA and CDR2 YSYEKL. The CDR3 coding sequence is TGCGCCAGCAAACCAGTGAAGGGCCCCTACGAGCAGTACTTC. It is translated as CASKPVKGPYEQYF.

The chain is built from TRBV5-4 and TRBJ1-1; D is perhaps TRBD1 (5 bases). The CDR3 covers 13 residues. V lost 4 bases and J lost 11, with 18 bases in between. The germline CDR1 and CDR2 sequences are SGHNT and YYREEE (reference sequence). CDR3 sequence: CASSGGSEVVAFF. The CDR3 coding sequence is TGTGCCAGCAGCGGGGGTAGTGAAGTGGTCGCTTTCTTT.

This rearrangement joins TRBV28 to TRBJ2-3; possibly TRBD1 for D (5 bases). The CDR3 runs 15 residues. Germline values: CDR1 MDHEN, CDR2 SYDVKM. V dropped 2 bases and J dropped 2 bases, with 11 bases sitting between them. CDR3 in amino acids: CASSLRAGSTDTQYF. The CDR3 DNA is TGTGCCAGCAGTTTAAGGGCAGGGTCCACAGATACGCAGTATTTT.

This chain connects TRBV7-2 to TRBJ2-3; the D is unclear. The CDR3 sequence is 13 residues long. Trimming removed 5 bases at V and 6 bases at J, with 12 bases between. Germline-derived CDR1 and CDR2 are SGHTA and FQGNSA. DNA for the CDR3: TGTGCCAGCAGCGTACCCCGGGCGGATACGCAGTATTTT. Its translation: CASSVPRADTQYF.

The rearrangement uses TRBV11-3 and TRBJ1-5, with D unclear. The germline V gene has CDR1 SGHNT and CDR2 YENEEA. Trimming left V 4 bases short and J 3 bases short, with 28 bases between. CDR3 length: 20 residues. In DNA, the CDR3 is TGTGCCAGCAGCTCCCCGGTCAGGCCCCGACTACTACCCCTCAATCAGCCCCAGCATTTT. It yields the protein CASSSPVRPRLLPLNQPQHF.

This chain links TRBV7-2 with TRBJ2-5, with 7 bases aligning to TRBD1. The V gene end was trimmed by 7 bases and the J gene end by 1 base; junction bases not matched to a gene: 3. Germline CDR1 and CDR2: SGHTA and FQGNSA. This CDR3 is built from 13 residues. CDR3 sequence: CASTDRVQETQYF. CDR3 coding DNA: TGTGCCAGCACCGACAGGGTCCAAGAGACCCAGTACTTC.

The chain uses TRBV29-1 and TRBJ1-4; 10 bases map to TRBD1. The CDR3 consists of 15 residues. Germline V CDR1 and CDR2: SQVTM, ANQGSEA. V gave up 6 bases and J gave up 5 bases; unmatched junction bases: 9. CDR3 bases: TGCAGCGTAGACAGGGGGCGGGACCCCAATGAAAAACTGTTTTTT. Translated: CSVDRGRDPNEKLFF.

The CDR3 DNA sequence: TGTGCCAGCAGCAGGGACAAGACCAATGAGCAGTTCTTC. Translation gives CASSRDKTNEQFF. The chain carries TRBV7-9 and TRBJ2-1, with a tentative D call TRBD1 (6 bases). From germline, CDR1 is SEHNR and CDR2 FQNEAQ (reference sequence). With 5 bases removed from V and 6 bases from J, the gap between germline ends came to 11 bases. The length of the CDR3 is 13 residues. Combining the CDR3 with reference TRBV7-9 and TRBJ2-1 gives the whole variable domain DTGVSQNPRHKITKRGQNVTFRCDPISEHNRLYWYRQTLGQGPEFLTYFQNEAQLEKSRLLSDRFSAERPKGSFSTLEIQRTEQGDSAMYLCASSRDKTNEQFFGPGTRLTVL.

The chain combines TRBV2 with TRBJ2-3; D call uncertain. V was pared by 6 bases and J by 0 bases, with 16 bases between. Germline-derived CDR1 and CDR2 are SNHLY and FYNNEI. The CDR3 is 16 amino acids. CDR3: CASRLDQGLSTDTQYF. CDR3 bases: TGTGCCAGCAGGTTAGACCAAGGCCTTAGCACAGATACGCAGTATTTT.

This rearrangement joins TRBV4-1 to TRBJ1-1; a possible D gene is TRBD1 (6 bases). The CDR3 extends over 13 amino acids. CDR1 MGHRA and CDR2 YSYEKL come from the germline V gene. V lost 0 bases and J lost 11, with 13 bases in between. CDR3 loop: CASSQENRDRAFF. In DNA form, the CDR3 reads TGCGCCAGCAGCCAAGAGAACAGGGATAGGGCTTTCTTT.

V is TRBV5-6 and J is TRBJ1-5; D remains ambiguous. V was cut by 0 bases and J by 3 bases, with 13 bases left in between. Germline lookup yields CDR1 SGHDT and CDR2 YYEEEE. The CDR3 covers 16 residues. This CDR3 is CASSLGGATPNQPQHF. CDR3 in DNA: TGTGCCAGCAGCTTGGGAGGAGCAACCCCCAATCAGCCCCAGCATTTT. The variable domain in full, completed from reference TRBV5-6 and TRBJ1-5, reads DAGVTQSPTHLIKTRGQQVTLRCSPKSGHDTVSWYQQALGQGPQFIFQYYEEEERQRGNFPDRFSGHQFPNYSSELNVNALLLGDSALYLCASSLGGATPNQPQHFGDGTRLSIL.

The gene calls are TRBV20-1 and TRBJ2-3; D call uncertain. Germline V gene sequence: CDR1 DFQATT, CDR2 SNEGSKA (reference sequence). V shed 8 bases and J shed 0 bases, with 6 bases lying between them. The CDR3 contains 11 residues. The CDR3 here is CSSWSTDTQYF. The CDR3, as DNA: TGCAGTTCCTGGAGCACAGATACGCAGTATTTT.

This clone was found many times. V usage is TRBV1 and J usage is TRBJ1-2; the table's D call, TRBD1, has no DNA check behind it. TRBV1 is a recognized pseudogene. The CDR3 has 15 amino acids. The CDR3 sequence: CTSGLLDRRNYGYTF. The CDR3 DNA reads as TGCACCAGCGGTTTATTGGACAGACGGAACTATGGCTACACCTTC.